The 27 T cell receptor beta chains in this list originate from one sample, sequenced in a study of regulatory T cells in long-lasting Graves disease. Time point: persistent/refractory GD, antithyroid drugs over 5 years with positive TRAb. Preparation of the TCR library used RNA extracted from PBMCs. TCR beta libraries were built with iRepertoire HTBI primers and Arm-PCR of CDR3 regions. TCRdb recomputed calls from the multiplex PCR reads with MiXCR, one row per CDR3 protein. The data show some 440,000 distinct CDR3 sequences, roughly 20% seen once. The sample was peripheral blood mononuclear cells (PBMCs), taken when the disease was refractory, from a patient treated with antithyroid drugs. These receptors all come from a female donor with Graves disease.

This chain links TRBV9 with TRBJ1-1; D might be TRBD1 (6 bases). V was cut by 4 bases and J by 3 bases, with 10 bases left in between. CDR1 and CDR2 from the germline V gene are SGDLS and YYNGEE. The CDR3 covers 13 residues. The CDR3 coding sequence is TGTGCCAGCAGCAAGGGGGGACACACTGAAGCTTTCTTT. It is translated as CASSKGGHTEAFF.

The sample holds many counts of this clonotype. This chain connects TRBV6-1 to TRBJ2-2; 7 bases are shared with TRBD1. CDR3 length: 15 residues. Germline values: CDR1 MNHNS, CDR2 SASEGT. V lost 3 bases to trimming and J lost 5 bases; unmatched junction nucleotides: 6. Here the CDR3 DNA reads TGTGCCAGCAGTGAGGGACAGTACGTTACCGGGGAGCTGTTTTTT. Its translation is CASSEGQYVTGELFF.

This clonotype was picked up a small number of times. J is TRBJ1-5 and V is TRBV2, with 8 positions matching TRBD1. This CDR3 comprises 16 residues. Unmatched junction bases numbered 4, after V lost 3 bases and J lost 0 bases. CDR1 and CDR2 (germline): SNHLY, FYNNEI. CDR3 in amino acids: CASSDHRGYSNQPQHF. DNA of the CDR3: TGTGCCAGCAGTGATCACAGGGGGTATAGCAATCAGCCCCAGCATTTT.

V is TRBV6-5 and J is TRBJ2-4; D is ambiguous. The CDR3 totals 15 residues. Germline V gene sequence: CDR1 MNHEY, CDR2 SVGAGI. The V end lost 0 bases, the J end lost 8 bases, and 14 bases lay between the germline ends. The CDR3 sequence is CASSYSSQGGDIQYF. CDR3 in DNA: TGTGCCAGCAGTTACTCGTCCCAAGGTGGCGACATTCAGTACTTC.

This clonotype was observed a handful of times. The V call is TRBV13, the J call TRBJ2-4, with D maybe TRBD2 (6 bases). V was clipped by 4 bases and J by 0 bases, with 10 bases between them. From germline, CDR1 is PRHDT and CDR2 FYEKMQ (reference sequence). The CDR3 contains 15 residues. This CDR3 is CASSSGGAAKNIQYF. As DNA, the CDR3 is TGTGCCAGCAGCTCCGGGGGAGCAGCCAAAAACATTCAGTACTTC.

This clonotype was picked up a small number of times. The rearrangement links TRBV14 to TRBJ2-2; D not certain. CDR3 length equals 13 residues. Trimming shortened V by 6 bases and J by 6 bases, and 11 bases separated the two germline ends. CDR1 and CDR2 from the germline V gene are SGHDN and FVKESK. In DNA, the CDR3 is TGTGCCAGCAGTGAAAATTGGGCCGGGGAGCTGTTTTTT. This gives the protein CASSENWAGELFF. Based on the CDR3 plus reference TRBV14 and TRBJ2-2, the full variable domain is EAGVTQFPSHSVIEKGQTVTLRCDPISGHDNLYWYRRVMGKEIKFLLHFVKESKQDESGMPNNRFLAERTGGTYSTLKVQPAELEDSGVYFCASSENWAGELFFGEGSRLTVL.

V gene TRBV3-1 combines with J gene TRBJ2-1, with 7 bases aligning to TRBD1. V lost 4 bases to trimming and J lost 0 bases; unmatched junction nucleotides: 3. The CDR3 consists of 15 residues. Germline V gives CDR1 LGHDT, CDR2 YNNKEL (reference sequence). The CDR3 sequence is CASSPWDSSYNEQFF. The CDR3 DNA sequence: TGTGCCAGCAGCCCCTGGGACAGCTCCTACAATGAGCAGTTCTTC.

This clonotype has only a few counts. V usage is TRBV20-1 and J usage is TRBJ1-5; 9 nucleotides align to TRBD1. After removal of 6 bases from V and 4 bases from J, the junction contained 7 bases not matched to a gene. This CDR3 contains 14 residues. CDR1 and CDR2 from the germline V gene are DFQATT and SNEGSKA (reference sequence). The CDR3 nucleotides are TGCAGTGCCGCCGAAGGACAGGGGAATCAGCCCCAGCATTTT. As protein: CSAAEGQGNQPQHF.

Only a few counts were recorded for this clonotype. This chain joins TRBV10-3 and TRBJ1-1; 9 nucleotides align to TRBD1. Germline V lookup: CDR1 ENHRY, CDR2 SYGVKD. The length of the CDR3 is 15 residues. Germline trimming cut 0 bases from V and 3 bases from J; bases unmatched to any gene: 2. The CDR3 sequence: CAISESRDRDTEAFF. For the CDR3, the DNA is TGTGCCATCAGTGAGTCGAGGGACAGGGACACTGAAGCTTTCTTT.

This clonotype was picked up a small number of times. CDR3 sequence (DNA): TGTGCCAGCAGCTTAGAAGGCCCAGATACGCAGTATTTT. It yields the protein CASSLEGPDTQYF. The chain is built from TRBV11-3 and TRBJ2-3; D unresolved. CDR3 length: 13 residues. V was cut by 0 bases and J by 4 bases, with 5 bases left in between. Germline CDR1 is SGHNT and CDR2 is YENEEA.

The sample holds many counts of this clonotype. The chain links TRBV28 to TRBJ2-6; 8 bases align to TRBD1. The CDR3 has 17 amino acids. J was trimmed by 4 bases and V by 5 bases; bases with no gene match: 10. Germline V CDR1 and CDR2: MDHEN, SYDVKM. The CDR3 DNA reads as TGTGCCAGCAGTAGCTCGGACAGGGCCTCCGGGGCCAACGTCCTGACTTTC. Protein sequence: CASSSSDRASGANVLTF.

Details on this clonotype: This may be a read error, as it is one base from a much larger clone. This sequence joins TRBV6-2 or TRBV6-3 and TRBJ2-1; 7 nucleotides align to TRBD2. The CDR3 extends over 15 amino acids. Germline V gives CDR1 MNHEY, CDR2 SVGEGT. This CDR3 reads CGSKGEAGELNEQFF. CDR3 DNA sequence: TGTGGCAGTAAGGGAGAGGCGGGAGAGTTGAATGAGCAGTTCTTC.

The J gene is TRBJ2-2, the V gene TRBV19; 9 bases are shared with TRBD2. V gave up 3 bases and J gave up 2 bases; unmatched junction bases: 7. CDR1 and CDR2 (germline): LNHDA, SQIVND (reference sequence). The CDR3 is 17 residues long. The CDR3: CASSIRASGANTGELFF. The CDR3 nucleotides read TGTGCCAGTAGTATTCGTGCTAGCGGGGCCAACACCGGGGAGCTGTTTTTT.

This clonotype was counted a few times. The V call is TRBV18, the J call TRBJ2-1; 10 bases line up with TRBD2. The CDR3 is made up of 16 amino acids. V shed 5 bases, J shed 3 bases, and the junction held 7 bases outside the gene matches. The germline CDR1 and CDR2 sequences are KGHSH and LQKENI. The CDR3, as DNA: TGTGCCAGCTCAACCCTAGCGGGGGTAGGCTACAATGAGCAGTTCTTC. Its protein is CASSTLAGVGYNEQFF.

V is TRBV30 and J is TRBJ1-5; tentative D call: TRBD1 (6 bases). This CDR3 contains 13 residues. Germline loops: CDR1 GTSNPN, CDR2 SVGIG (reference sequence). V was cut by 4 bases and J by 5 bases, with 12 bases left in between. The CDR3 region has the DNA TGTGCCTGGAACCTGGGGGGCGATCAGCCCCAGCATTTT. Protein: CAWNLGGDQPQHF.

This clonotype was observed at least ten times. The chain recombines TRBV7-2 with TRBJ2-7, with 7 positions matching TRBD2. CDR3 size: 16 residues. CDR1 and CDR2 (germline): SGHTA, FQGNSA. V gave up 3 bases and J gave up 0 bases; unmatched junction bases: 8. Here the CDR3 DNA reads TGTGCCAGCAGCTTGGACGGGGCTAGCGGCTCCTACGAGCAGTACTTC. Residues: CASSLDGASGSYEQYF.

CDR3 sequence reads: CASSARAGCCETQYF. The CDR3 nucleotides read TGTGCCAGCAGTGCCCGAGCAGGGTGTTGCGAGACCCAGTACTTC. The V gene is TRBV25-1, the J gene TRBJ2-5; possibly TRBD1 for D (5 bases). Trimming pared 4 bases from V and 5 bases from J, leaving 17 bases between. Germline V gene sequence: CDR1 MGHDK, CDR2 SYGVNS. This CDR3 spans 15 amino acids.

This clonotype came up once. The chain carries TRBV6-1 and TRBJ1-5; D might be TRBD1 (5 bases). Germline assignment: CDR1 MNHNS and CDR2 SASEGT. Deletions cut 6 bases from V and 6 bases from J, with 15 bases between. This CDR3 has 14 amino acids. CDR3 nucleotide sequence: TGTGCCAGCAGAGAGACAGTGGGTGGTCAGCCCCAGCATTTT. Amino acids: CASRETVGGQPQHF.

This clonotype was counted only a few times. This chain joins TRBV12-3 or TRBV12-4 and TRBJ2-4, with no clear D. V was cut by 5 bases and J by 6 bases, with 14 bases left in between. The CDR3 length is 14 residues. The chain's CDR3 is CASSPQPLGNIQYF. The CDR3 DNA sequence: TGTGCCAGCAGTCCCCAGCCCCTGGGAAACATTCAGTACTTC.

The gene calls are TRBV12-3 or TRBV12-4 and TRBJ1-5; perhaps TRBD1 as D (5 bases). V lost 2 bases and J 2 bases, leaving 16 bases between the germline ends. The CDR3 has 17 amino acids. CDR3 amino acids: CASSLIVGGGGNQPQHF. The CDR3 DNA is TGTGCCAGCAGTTTAATTGTTGGGGGAGGCGGCAATCAGCCCCAGCATTTT.

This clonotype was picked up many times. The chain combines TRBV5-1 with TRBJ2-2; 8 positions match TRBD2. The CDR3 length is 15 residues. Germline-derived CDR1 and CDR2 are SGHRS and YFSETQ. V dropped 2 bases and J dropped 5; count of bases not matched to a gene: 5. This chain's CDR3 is CASSFTGGVTGELFF. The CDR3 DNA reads TGCGCCAGCAGCTTTACGGGAGGGGTGACCGGGGAGCTGTTTTTT.

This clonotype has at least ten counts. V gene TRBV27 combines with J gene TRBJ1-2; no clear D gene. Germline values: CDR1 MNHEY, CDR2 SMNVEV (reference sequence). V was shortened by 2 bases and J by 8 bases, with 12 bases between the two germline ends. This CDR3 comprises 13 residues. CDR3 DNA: TGTGCCAGCAGTTTACTTGGTCTGGGAGGCTACACCTTC. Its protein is CASSLLGLGGYTF.

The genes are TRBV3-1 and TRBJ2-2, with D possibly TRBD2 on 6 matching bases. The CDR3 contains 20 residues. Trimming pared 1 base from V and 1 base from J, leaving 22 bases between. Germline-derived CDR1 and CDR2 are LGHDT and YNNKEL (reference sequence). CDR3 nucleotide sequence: TGTGCCAGCAGCCAAGGAAGGCTAGCGAGATCCGGGTGGAACACCGGGGAGCTGTTTTTT. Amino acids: CASSQGRLARSGWNTGELFF.

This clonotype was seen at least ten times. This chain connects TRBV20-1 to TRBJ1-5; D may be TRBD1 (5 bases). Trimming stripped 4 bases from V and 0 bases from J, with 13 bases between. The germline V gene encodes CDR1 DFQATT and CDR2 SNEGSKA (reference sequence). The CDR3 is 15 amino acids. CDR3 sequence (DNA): TGCAGTGCTAAGTACGGGGCCGATAGCAATCAGCCCCAGCATTTT. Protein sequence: CSAKYGADSNQPQHF.

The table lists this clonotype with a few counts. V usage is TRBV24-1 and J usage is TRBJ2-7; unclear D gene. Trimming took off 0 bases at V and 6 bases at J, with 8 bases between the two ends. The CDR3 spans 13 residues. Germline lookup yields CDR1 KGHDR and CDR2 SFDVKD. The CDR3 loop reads CATSDLSAAEQYF. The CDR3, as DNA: TGTGCCACCAGTGATTTGTCGGCCGCCGAGCAGTACTTC.

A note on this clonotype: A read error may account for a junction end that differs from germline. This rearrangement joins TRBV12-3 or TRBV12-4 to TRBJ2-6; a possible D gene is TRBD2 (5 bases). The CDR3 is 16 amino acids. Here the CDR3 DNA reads TGTGCCAGCAGATTAGGGTCGGGGACTGGGGCCAACGTCCTGACTTTC. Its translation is CASRLGSGTGANVLTF.

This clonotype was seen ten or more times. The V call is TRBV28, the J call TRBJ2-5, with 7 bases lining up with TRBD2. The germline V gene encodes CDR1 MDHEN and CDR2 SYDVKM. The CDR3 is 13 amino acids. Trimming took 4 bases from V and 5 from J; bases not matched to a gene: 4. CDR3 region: CASSWEGRETQYF. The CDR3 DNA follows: TGTGCCAGCAGTTGGGAGGGCAGGGAGACCCAGTACTTC.